These 29 T cell receptor beta chains were all obtained from the same sample, sequenced in a study of blood T cell repertoires in COVID-19. Method: immunoSEQ multiplex PCR; TCRdb's copy keeps in-frame clones and lacks some. The sample lists 500,000 to 600,000 clones; roughly 91% were seen once. Sequenced sample: peripheral blood. The receptor set was obtained from a woman in her fifties or sixties with COVID-19, enrolled during active disease.

The chain recombines TRBV10-3 with TRBJ1-2, with 7 bases aligning to TRBD1. J lost 6 bases, V lost 7 bases, and 8 bases had no gene match. CDR3 size: 13 residues. Looked up from germline, CDR1 is ENHRY and CDR2 is SYGVKD. The CDR3: CAITPGQQDGYTF. The CDR3 DNA reads as TGTGCCATCACTCCGGGACAGCAGGATGGCTACACCTTC.

A word on this clone: Other DNA sequences in this sample translate to the same CDR3. J is TRBJ1-1 and V is TRBV11-2; possible D gene TRBD1, 6 bases. The CDR3 extends over 13 amino acids. V was shortened by 6 bases and J by 4 bases, with 12 bases between the two germline ends. CDR1 is SGHAT, CDR2 FQNNGV, per germline. The CDR3 sequence is CASSLTGITEAFF. DNA of the CDR3: TGTGCCAGCAGTTTAACAGGGATCACTGAAGCTTTCTTT.

The genes are TRBV9 and TRBJ2-1; 7 bases map to TRBD2. Germline loops: CDR1 SGDLS, CDR2 YYNGEE. The length of the CDR3 is 16 residues. With V trimmed by 0 bases and J by 6 bases, 9 bases remained unmatched. CDR3 nucleotides: TGTGCCAGCAGCGTAGCCCCTCGCGGGGGATTCAATGAGCAGTTCTTC. It specifies CASSVAPRGGFNEQFF. Supplemented by reference TRBV9 and TRBJ2-1, the full variable domain reads DSGVTQTPKHLITATGQRVTLRCSPRSGDLSVYWYQQSLDQGLQFLIQYYNGEERAKGNILERFSAQQFPDLHSELNLSSLELGDSALYFCASSVAPRGGFNEQFFGPGTRLTVL.

The chain is built from TRBV6-5 and TRBJ2-7; D perhaps matches TRBD2 (5 bases). This CDR3 comprises 12 residues. Germline V gives CDR1 MNHEY, CDR2 SVGAGI. Between the trimmed V and J ends, which lost 8 bases and 6 bases, there was a span of 14 bases. CDR3 region: CASFSGKGEQYF. The CDR3 DNA is TGTGCCAGCTTCTCGGGGAAAGGCGAGCAGTACTTC.

J is TRBJ2-7 and V is TRBV7-8, with D possibly being TRBD2 (7 bases). Germline V gene sequence: CDR1 SGHVS, CDR2 FQNEAQ. CDR3 length: 12 residues. V gave up 5 bases and J gave up 9 bases, with 14 bases separating them. The CDR3 region is CASSPGGGRQYF. The CDR3 nucleotides are TGTGCCAGCAGCCCTGGGGGGGGGCGGCAGTACTTC.

This chain links TRBV4-1 with TRBJ1-2; 7 bases fit TRBD1. CDR3 length: 17 amino acids. With 1 base clipped from V and 8 bases from J, the junction kept 16 bases outside the gene matches. Germline CDR1 MGHRA, CDR2 YSYEKL. The chain's CDR3 is CASSQGKGGSTQNGYTF. DNA of the CDR3: TGCGCCAGCAGCCAAGGTAAAGGGGGCAGCACCCAAAACGGCTACACCTTC.

The chain employs TRBV7-6 and TRBJ1-1; D gene uncertain. Trimming removed 4 bases from V and 8 bases from J, with 8 bases in between. This CDR3 has 11 amino acids. Germline values: CDR1 SGHVS, CDR2 FNYEAQ. CDR3 in amino acids: CASSSLGEAFF. The CDR3 DNA reads as TGTGCCAGCAGCTCCCTCGGGGAAGCTTTCTTT. Full variable domain (remainder filled in from reference TRBV7-6 and TRBJ1-1): GAGVSQSPRYKVTKRGQDVALRCDPISGHVSLYWYRQALGQGPEFLTYFNYEAQQDKSGLPNDRFSAERPEGSISTLTIQRTEQRDSAMYRCASSSLGEAFFGQGTRLTVV.

J is TRBJ2-7 and V is TRBV2; D gene unclear. Between the trimmed V and J ends, which lost 1 base and 0 bases, there was a span of 7 bases. The CDR3 sequence is 14 residues long. From germline, CDR1 is SNHLY and CDR2 FYNNEI. CDR3 protein: CASSEDLSSYEQYF. CDR3 bases: TGTGCCAGCAGTGAAGACCTTAGCTCCTACGAGCAGTACTTC.

The chain links TRBV6-5 to TRBJ1-2; a possible D gene is TRBD1 (5 bases). The V and J ends lost 6 bases and 8 bases respectively, with 16 bases between them. The CDR3 totals 13 residues. Germline V CDR1 and CDR2: MNHEY, SVGAGI. CDR3 nucleotides: TGTGCCAGCAGGTCGGGGGTAATGGACGGCTACACCTTC. Amino acids: CASRSGVMDGYTF.

The chain has TRBV19 and TRBJ2-2; weak D call: TRBD2 (6 bases). Trimming pared 5 bases from V and 4 bases from J, leaving 14 bases between. The length of the CDR3 is 15 residues. Germline CDR1 and CDR2: LNHDA and SQIVND (reference sequence). In DNA, the CDR3 is TGTGCCAGTAGTTCCGTCCCGGGAGCCACCGGGGAGCTGTTTTTT. It encodes CASSSVPGATGELFF.

This chain links TRBV5-1 with TRBJ2-3, with 8 bases lining up with TRBD1. After removal of 4 bases from V and 5 bases from J, the junction contained 9 bases not matched to a gene. The CDR3 covers 15 residues. CDR1 and CDR2 from the germline V gene are SGHRS and YFSETQ. CDR3 protein: CASSTGQAVEDTQYF. CDR3 in DNA: TGCGCCAGCAGCACGGGACAGGCGGTTGAAGATACGCAGTATTTT. The entire variable domain, with the rest obtained from reference TRBV5-1 and TRBJ2-3, is as follows: KAGVTQTPRYLIKTRGQQVTLSCSPISGHRSVSWYQQTPGQGLQFLFEYFSETQRNKGNFPGRFSGRQFSNSRSEMNVSTLELGDSALYLCASSTGQAVEDTQYFGPGTRLTVL.

This clone was picked up one time. This chain connects TRBV7-9 to TRBJ2-1; D is possibly TRBD2 (6 bases). With 5 bases removed from V and 5 bases from J, the gap between germline ends came to 13 bases. Germline V lookup: CDR1 SEHNR, CDR2 FQNEAQ (reference sequence). The CDR3 is 14 residues long. The CDR3 here is CASSLGGWNNEQFF. The CDR3 DNA reads as TGTGCCAGCAGCCTCGGGGGATGGAACAATGAGCAGTTCTTC. The entire variable domain, with the rest obtained from reference TRBV7-9 and TRBJ2-1, is as follows: DTGVSQNPRHKITKRGQNVTFRCDPISEHNRLYWYRQTLGQGPEFLTYFQNEAQLEKSRLLSDRFSAERPKGSFSTLEIQRTEQGDSAMYLCASSLGGWNNEQFFGPGTRLTVL.

The table lists this clone with a count of one. The V gene is TRBV3-1 (or the pseudogene TRBV3-2), the J gene TRBJ2-1, with 11 positions matching TRBD2. The CDR3 totals 16 residues. Per the germline V gene, CDR1 is LGHDT and CDR2 is YNNKEL (reference sequence). V trimming: 5 bases; J trimming: 2 bases; junction bases outside the gene matches: 5. DNA of the CDR3: TGTGCCAGCAGCGAACGTAGCGGGGGGGCCTACAATGAGCAGTTCTTC. Residues: CASSERSGGAYNEQFF.

This rearrangement joins TRBV6-5 to TRBJ1-1; 9 bases are a match to TRBD1. V shed 10 bases and J 5 bases; nucleotides not matched to a gene: 11. The length of the CDR3 is 14 residues. Germline values: CDR1 MNHEY, CDR2 SVGAGI. This CDR3 reads CATRIQGARTEAFF. As DNA, the CDR3 is TGTGCCACCAGGATACAGGGGGCGAGGACTGAAGCTTTCTTT.

This rearrangement joins TRBV19 to TRBJ2-2, with D unresolved. Trimming removed 7 bases from V and 0 bases from J, with 9 bases in between. CDR3 size: 14 residues. Germline values: CDR1 LNHDA, CDR2 SQIVND (reference sequence). The CDR3 loop is CASNMAANTGELFF. DNA for the CDR3: TGTGCCAGTAATATGGCTGCGAACACCGGGGAGCTGTTTTTT.

V is TRBV5-6 and J is TRBJ2-1; D is perhaps TRBD1 (6 bases). Germline CDR1 is SGHDT and CDR2 is YYEEEE. This CDR3 region has 14 residues. Trimming left V 2 bases short and J 6 bases short, with 12 bases between. The CDR3 region is CASSFLRGSNEQFF. The CDR3 DNA sequence: TGTGCCAGCAGCTTTTTAAGGGGGTCCAATGAGCAGTTCTTC.

V gene TRBV29-1 combines with J gene TRBJ1-3; perhaps TRBD1 as D (6 bases). The germline V gene has CDR1 SQVTM and CDR2 ANQGSEA. The V end lost 4 bases, the J end lost 0 bases, and 7 bases lay between the germline ends. The CDR3 extends over 13 amino acids. The CDR3 DNA sequence: TGCAGCGTTGGCAGGGGCTCTGGAAACACCATATATTTT. It specifies CSVGRGSGNTIYF. The full variable domain, with the rest looked up from reference TRBV29-1 and TRBJ1-3, is SAVISQKPSRDICQRGTSLTIQCQVDSQVTMMFWYRQQPGQSLTLIATANQGSEATYESGFVIDKFPISRPNLTFSTLTVSNMSPEDSSIYLCSVGRGSGNTIYFGEGSWLTVV.

Note on this clone: Within the sample, other DNA sequences also encode this same CDR3. V gene TRBV20-1 combines with J gene TRBJ2-2; a possible D gene is TRBD1 (6 bases). This CDR3 is built from 11 residues. V was shortened by 6 bases and J by 6 bases, with 8 bases between the two germline ends. Germline V lookup: CDR1 DFQATT, CDR2 SNEGSKA (reference sequence). CDR3 sequence reads: CSARTAGELFF. CDR3 sequence (DNA): TGCAGTGCAAGGACAGCCGGGGAGCTGTTTTTT.

The chain joins TRBV18 to TRBJ2-3; TRBD1 agrees at 9 bases. With 4 bases clipped from V and 0 bases from J, the junction kept 2 bases outside the gene matches. The CDR3 loop spans 15 amino acids. Germline values: CDR1 KGHSH, CDR2 LQKENI. CDR3 protein: CASSRDRASTDTQYF. DNA of the CDR3: TGTGCCAGCTCACGGGACAGGGCTAGCACAGATACGCAGTATTTT.

J is TRBJ2-2 and V is TRBV29-1, with 9 bases fitting TRBD1. The CDR3 runs to 14 residues. From germline, CDR1 is SQVTM and CDR2 ANQGSEA. Trimming removed 7 bases from V and 5 bases from J; junction bases left unmatched: 8. CDR3: CSAWTGVKTGELFF. The CDR3 coding sequence is TGCAGCGCATGGACAGGGGTAAAAACCGGGGAGCTGTTTTTT.

The CDR3 nucleotides are TGTGCCAGCAGCTTGGAACAGACTAATGAAAAACTGTTTTTT. As protein: CASSLEQTNEKLFF. This chain links TRBV5-6 with TRBJ1-4; D uncertain. With 0 bases removed from V and 2 bases from J, the gap between germline ends came to 5 bases. CDR3 length: 14 amino acids. The germline V gene has CDR1 SGHDT and CDR2 YYEEEE. The variable domain in full, with the rest retrieved from reference TRBV5-6 and TRBJ1-4, is DAGVTQSPTHLIKTRGQQVTLRCSPKSGHDTVSWYQQALGQGPQFIFQYYEEEERQRGNFPDRFSGHQFPNYSSELNVNALLLGDSALYLCASSLEQTNEKLFFGSGTQLSVL.

On this clone: Additional DNA sequences in this sample encode the identical CDR3. This chain uses TRBV10-3 with TRBJ2-7; 7 positions match TRBD1. The CDR3 extends over 14 amino acids. Germline V lookup: CDR1 ENHRY, CDR2 SYGVKD. Unmatched junction bases numbered 1, after V lost 1 base and J lost 1 base. CDR3 DNA: TGTGCCATCAGTGAGTACAGGGGATCCTACGAGCAGTACTTC. Its protein product is CAISEYRGSYEQYF.

This chain links TRBV5-1 with TRBJ2-5; a possible D gene is TRBD1 (5 bases). Germline CDR1 is SGHRS and CDR2 is YFSETQ. CDR3 length equals 13 residues. Trimming took off 1 base at V and 3 bases at J, with 7 bases between the two ends. The CDR3 DNA reads TGCGCCAGCAGCTTGAGGGGAAAAGAGACCCAGTACTTC. Protein: CASSLRGKETQYF. Looking up the rest from reference TRBV5-1 and TRBJ2-5 gives the full variable domain: KAGVTQTPRYLIKTRGQQVTLSCSPISGHRSVSWYQQTPGQGLQFLFEYFSETQRNKGNFPGRFSGRQFSNSRSEMNVSTLELGDSALYLCASSLRGKETQYFGPGTRLLVL.

This clone has just one count. V and J are TRBV5-6 and TRBJ2-7; 8 bases fit TRBD1. The CDR3 has 12 amino acids. The V and J ends lost 7 bases and 2 bases, in that order; junction bases with no gene match: 2. Per the germline V gene, CDR1 is SGHDT and CDR2 is YYEEEE. The CDR3 coding sequence is TGTGCCAGCGGACAGGGTCCCTACGAGCAGTACTTC. Translated, it gives CASGQGPYEQYF.

The chain links TRBV5-1 to TRBJ1-1; D is perhaps TRBD1 (5 bases). The CDR3 is 13 residues long. V was clipped by 3 bases and J by 1 base, with 7 bases between them. Germline lookup yields CDR1 SGHRS and CDR2 YFSETQ. Here the CDR3 reads CASSWGQNTEAFF. CDR3 coding DNA: TGCGCCAGCAGCTGGGGCCAGAACACTGAAGCTTTCTTT.

The chain joins TRBV5-1 to TRBJ2-1; perhaps TRBD1 as D (5 bases). Trimming took 4 bases from V and 7 from J, leaving 15 bases between them. Per germline, CDR1 SGHRS and CDR2 YFSETQ. This CDR3 spans 14 amino acids. DNA of the CDR3: TGCGCCAGCAGCCCCCGCTCAGGGAAGAATGAGCAGTTCTTC. Its protein product is CASSPRSGKNEQFF.

This clone was recorded once. The chain carries TRBV9 and TRBJ1-5; D gene uncertain. With 0 bases removed from V and 5 bases from J, the gap between germline ends came to 6 bases. The CDR3 contains 13 residues. CDR1 and CDR2 from the germline V gene are SGDLS and YYNGEE. The CDR3 sequence: CASSVDADQPQHF. CDR3 DNA: TGTGCCAGCAGCGTAGACGCAGATCAGCCCCAGCATTTT.

V usage is TRBV19 and J usage is TRBJ1-5; D is perhaps TRBD1 (5 bases). Trimming pared 8 bases from V and 0 bases from J, leaving 14 bases between. Germline loops: CDR1 LNHDA, CDR2 SQIVND (reference sequence). CDR3 length equals 15 residues. CDR3 sequence reads: CASVVGGYSNQPQHF. The CDR3 nucleotides are TGTGCCAGTGTTGTGGGGGGTTATAGCAATCAGCCCCAGCATTTT.

This clone is a singleton in its sample. V is TRBV25-1 and J is TRBJ2-3, with D perhaps matching TRBD2 (6 bases). Trimming pared 4 bases from V and 6 bases from J, leaving 17 bases between. Germline V gene data show CDR1 as MGHDK and CDR2 as SYGVNS. The CDR3 sequence is 15 residues long. The DNA of the CDR3 is TGTGCCAGCAGTGTGGGGGGACTTGGAACGGATACGCAGTATTTT. Protein product: CASSVGGLGTDTQYF.